The clone carrying this T cell receptor (beta chain) was seen many times. Its specificity is unknown. These data originate in a study of T cells in Graves' hyperthyroidism and ophthalmopathy. Study context: It was at initial diagnosis, before any treatment, that peripheral blood was collected.

The CDR3 regions of TCR beta were amplified from RNA transcripts. Initially, a first-round RT-PCR of the TCR CDR3 employed the HTBI primer set. MiXCR, applied by TCRdb to the multiplex PCR reads, yields one record per CDR3 protein. The sample shows fewer than 500,000 distinct CDR3 sequences, roughly 15% of them seen only once. Diagnosing involved the use of clinical symptoms, serum thyroxine and TRAb, thyroid ultrasound and orbital computed tomography. The germline CDR1 and CDR2 sequences are DFQATT and SNEGSKA (reference sequence). V was cut by 0 bases and J by 5 bases, with 8 bases left in between. The CDR3 is 13 residues long. The study's findings and limits: Also found in blood were most expanded thyroid clonotypes above 0.001.

The receptor comes from a man between 18 and 29 years old with Graves' ophthalmopathy. The specimen was blood. The chain has TRBV20-1 and TRBJ1-5; D unresolved. The CDR3 region has the DNA TGCAGTGCTAGAGAAATCAGCGATCAGCCCCAGCATTTT. It codes for CSAREISDQPQHF.